The clone carrying this T cell receptor (beta chain) was picked up one time. The data originate from a study of blood T cell repertoires in COVID-19. About the research overall: Material from acute and convalescent COVID-19 was sourced from the United States, Italy and Spain. T cells, B-cell-depleted T cells, or PBMCs provided the cDNA or gDNA that served as material.

How the authors handled the data: From reference gene primer amplification, estimates of nucleated cell counts were derived. TCRdb keeps only in-frame clones here, not all; method: immunoSEQ multiplex PCR. V and J calls plus clone size are reproduced from that table; the DNA served to infer D and trimming. The sample contains some 700,000 clones, about 90% of which appear only once. The TCR comes from a woman aged 18-29 years with acute or convalescent COVID-19. Sequenced sample: peripheral blood.

This CDR3 is CASSFPSGGRDLAKNIQYF. The CDR3 DNA reads TGTGCCAGCAGCTTTCCTTCAGGGGGCAGGGACCTAGCCAAAAACATTCAGTACTTC. V and J are TRBV5-5 and TRBJ2-4; 8 bases match TRBD1. The CDR3 covers 19 residues. Trimming at V came to 2 bases and at J to 0 bases, leaving 13 bases not matched to a gene. Per germline, CDR1 SGHKS and CDR2 YYEKEE (reference sequence).